This TCR beta chain appears in the sequencing data of a study of response to subunit inactivated influenza vaccine. V was pared by 1 base and J by 3 bases, with 13 bases between. The germline gives CDR1 MGHRA, CDR2 YSYEKL. There are 16 residues in the CDR3. This clonotype was seen only a few times. MiXCR, run by TCRdb on the RT-PCR reads, gives a single entry per CDR3 protein. The sample yields roughly 780,000 distinct CDR3 sequences, about a fifth seen once. The chain combines TRBV4-1 with TRBJ2-1, with TRBD2 as a possible D gene (6 bases). This receptor was obtained from a man in his fifties or sixties who received an inactivated influenza vaccine. This specimen was PBMCs from blood, taken 5 to 6 days after vaccination. CDR3 in DNA: TGCGCCAGCAGCCAAGTGGGTGGGGGGAACTACAATGAGCAGTTCTTC. This translates into CASSQVGGGNYNEQFF.